This T cell receptor beta chain comes out of a study of cytomegalovirus exposure and HLA in healthy donors. The PCR was carried out with 60 Vbeta primers and 13 Jbeta primers. Data came from immunoSEQ multiplex PCR; TCRdb stores just in-frame clones and leaves some out. Of 150,000 to 200,000 clones detected, less than 80% appear once; the ten largest clones hold approximately 0.7%. General study results and limits: Most TCR beta V segments were productive about 87% or about 30% of the time in an earlier analysis. TCR beta sequences reportedly predicted the HLA-A and HLA-B alleles of most subjects accurately.

With regard to this clone: Antigen unknown.

This CDR3 contains 14 residues. Trimming took 3 bases from V and 1 from J, leaving 10 bases between them. Per germline, CDR1 GTSNPN and CDR2 SVGIG (reference sequence). The chain carries TRBV30 and TRBJ1-5, with a possible D match to TRBD1 (6 bases). The sequenced sample was PBMCs. This TCR came from a woman aged 40 to 55 in good health and CMV-seronegative. CDR3 sequence: CAWSIGQSNQPQHF. For the CDR3, the DNA is TGTGCCTGGAGCATTGGACAGAGCAATCAGCCCCAGCATTTT.